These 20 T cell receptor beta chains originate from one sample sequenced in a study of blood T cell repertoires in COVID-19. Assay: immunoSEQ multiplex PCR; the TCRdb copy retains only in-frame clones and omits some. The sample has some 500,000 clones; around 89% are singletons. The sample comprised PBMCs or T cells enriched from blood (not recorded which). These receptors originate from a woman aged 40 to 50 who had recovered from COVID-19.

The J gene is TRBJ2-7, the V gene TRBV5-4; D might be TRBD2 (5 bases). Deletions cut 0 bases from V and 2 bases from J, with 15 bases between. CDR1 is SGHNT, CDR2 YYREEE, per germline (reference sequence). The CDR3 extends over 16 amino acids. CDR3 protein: CASSLATRRTTYEQYF. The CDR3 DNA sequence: TGTGCCAGCAGCTTGGCCACCAGGAGGACCACCTACGAGCAGTACTTC.

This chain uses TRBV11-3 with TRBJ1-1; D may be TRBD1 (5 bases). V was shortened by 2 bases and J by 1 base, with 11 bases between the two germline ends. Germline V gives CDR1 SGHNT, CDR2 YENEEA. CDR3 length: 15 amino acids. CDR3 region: CASSLKVQGNTEAFF. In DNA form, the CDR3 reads TGTGCCAGCAGCTTAAAAGTGCAGGGGAACACTGAAGCTTTCTTT.

In DNA form, the CDR3 reads TGCAGCGTAGGGGAGGACAATCAGCCCCAGCATTTT. It translates to CSVGEDNQPQHF. This chain uses TRBV29-1 with TRBJ1-5, with D maybe TRBD1 (5 bases). Germline lookup yields CDR1 SQVTM and CDR2 ANQGSEA. The CDR3 extends over 12 amino acids. Trimming stripped 6 bases from V and 3 bases from J, with 9 bases between.

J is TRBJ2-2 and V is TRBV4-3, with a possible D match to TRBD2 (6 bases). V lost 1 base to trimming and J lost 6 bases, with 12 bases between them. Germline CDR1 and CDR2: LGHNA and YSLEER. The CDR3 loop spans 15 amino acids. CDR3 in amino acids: CASSQVDGSPGELFF. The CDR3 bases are TGCGCCAGCAGCCAAGTAGACGGGAGCCCCGGGGAGCTGTTTTTT.

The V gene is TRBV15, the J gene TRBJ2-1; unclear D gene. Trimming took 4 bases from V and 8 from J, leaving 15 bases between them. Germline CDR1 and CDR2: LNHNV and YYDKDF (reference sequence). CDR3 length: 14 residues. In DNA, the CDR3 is TGTGCCACCAGCATTGCGGCAATAGGTGATGAGCAGTTCTTC. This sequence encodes CATSIAAIGDEQFF.

The DNA of the CDR3 is TGCGCCAGCAGCTTGGTTCAGGGGCCGGATGAGACCCAGTACTTC. Translation: CASSLVQGPDETQYF. The J gene is TRBJ2-5, the V gene TRBV5-1, with a possible D match to TRBD1 (6 bases). From germline, CDR1 is SGHRS and CDR2 YFSETQ. V dropped 0 bases and J dropped 5 bases, with 14 bases sitting between them. This CDR3 spans 15 amino acids.

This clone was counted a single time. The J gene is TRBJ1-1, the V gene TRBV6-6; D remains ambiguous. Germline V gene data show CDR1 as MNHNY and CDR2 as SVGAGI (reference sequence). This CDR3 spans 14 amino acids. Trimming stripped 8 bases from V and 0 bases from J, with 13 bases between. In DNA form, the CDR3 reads TGTGCCAGCTCCTATAAAGCCCTGAACACTGAAGCTTTCTTT. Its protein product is CASSYKALNTEAFF.

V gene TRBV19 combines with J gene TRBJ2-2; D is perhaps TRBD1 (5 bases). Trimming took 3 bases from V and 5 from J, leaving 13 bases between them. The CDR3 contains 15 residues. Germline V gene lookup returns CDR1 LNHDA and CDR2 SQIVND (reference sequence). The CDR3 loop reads CASSISLGATGELFF. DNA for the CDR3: TGTGCCAGTAGTATCAGTCTAGGGGCGACCGGGGAGCTGTTTTTT.

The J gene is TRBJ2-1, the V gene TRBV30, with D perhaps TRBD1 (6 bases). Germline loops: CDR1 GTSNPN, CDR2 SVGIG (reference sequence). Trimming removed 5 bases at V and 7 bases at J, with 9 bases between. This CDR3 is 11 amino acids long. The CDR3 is CAWGGYNEQFF. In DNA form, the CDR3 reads TGTGCCTGGGGGGGCTATAATGAGCAGTTCTTC.

The CDR3 region has the DNA TGTGCCAGCAGCTTAGTCCTACAGGAGTCTAATGAAAAACTGTTTTTT. Amino acids: CASSLVLQESNEKLFF. The chain employs TRBV7-9 and TRBJ1-4; D is perhaps TRBD1 (5 bases). This CDR3 has 16 amino acids. Trimming pared 1 base from V and 3 bases from J, leaving 12 bases between. Germline CDR1 and CDR2: SEHNR and FQNEAQ (reference sequence).

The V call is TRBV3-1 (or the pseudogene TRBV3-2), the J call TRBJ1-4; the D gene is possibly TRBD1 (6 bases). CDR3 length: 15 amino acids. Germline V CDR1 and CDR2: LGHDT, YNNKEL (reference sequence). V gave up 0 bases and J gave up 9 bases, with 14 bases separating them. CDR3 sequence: CASSQDPADRQKLFF. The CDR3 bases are TGTGCCAGCAGCCAAGATCCAGCGGACAGACAAAAACTGTTTTTT.

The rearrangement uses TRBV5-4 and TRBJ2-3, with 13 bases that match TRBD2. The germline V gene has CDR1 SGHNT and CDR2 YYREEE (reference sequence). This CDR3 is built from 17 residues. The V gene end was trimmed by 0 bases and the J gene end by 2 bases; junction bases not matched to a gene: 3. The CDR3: CASSLAGLAGNTDTQYF. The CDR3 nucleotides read TGTGCCAGCAGCTTGGCGGGACTAGCGGGGAACACAGATACGCAGTATTTT.

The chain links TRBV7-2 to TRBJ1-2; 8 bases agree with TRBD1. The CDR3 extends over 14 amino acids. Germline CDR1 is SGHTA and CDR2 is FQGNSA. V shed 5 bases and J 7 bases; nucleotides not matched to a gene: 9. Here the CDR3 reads CASSPVGTGGGYTF. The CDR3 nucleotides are TGTGCCAGCAGCCCTGTCGGGACAGGAGGTGGCTACACCTTC.

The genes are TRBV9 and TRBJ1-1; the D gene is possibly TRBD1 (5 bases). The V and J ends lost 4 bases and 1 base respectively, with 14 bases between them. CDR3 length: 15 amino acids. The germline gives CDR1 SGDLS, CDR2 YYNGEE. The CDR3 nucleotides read TGTGCCAGCAGCCCAGAGCCAACAGGGAACACTGAAGCTTTCTTT. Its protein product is CASSPEPTGNTEAFF. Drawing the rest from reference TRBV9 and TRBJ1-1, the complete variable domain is DSGVTQTPKHLITATGQRVTLRCSPRSGDLSVYWYQQSLDQGLQFLIQYYNGEERAKGNILERFSAQQFPDLHSELNLSSLELGDSALYFCASSPEPTGNTEAFFGQGTRLTVV.

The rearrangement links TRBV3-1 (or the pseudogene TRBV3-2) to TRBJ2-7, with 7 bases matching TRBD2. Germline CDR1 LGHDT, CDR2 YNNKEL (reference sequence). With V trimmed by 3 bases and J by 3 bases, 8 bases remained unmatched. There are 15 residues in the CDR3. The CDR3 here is CASSQSPSGYYEQYF. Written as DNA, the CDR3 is TGTGCCAGCAGCCAGAGCCCTAGCGGCTACTACGAGCAGTACTTC.

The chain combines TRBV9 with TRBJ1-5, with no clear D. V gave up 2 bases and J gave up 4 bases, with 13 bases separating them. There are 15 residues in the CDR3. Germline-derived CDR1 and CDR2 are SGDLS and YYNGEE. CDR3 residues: CASSVSGDGNQPQHF. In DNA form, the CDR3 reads TGTGCCAGCAGCGTGAGCGGAGACGGGAATCAGCCCCAGCATTTT.

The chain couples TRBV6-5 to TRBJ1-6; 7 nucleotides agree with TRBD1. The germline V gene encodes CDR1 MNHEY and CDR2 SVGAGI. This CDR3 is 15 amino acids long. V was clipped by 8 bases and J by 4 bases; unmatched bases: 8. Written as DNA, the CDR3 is TGTGCCAGCCGCTTAGACAGGGCGTATAATTCACCCCTCCACTTT. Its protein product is CASRLDRAYNSPLHF.

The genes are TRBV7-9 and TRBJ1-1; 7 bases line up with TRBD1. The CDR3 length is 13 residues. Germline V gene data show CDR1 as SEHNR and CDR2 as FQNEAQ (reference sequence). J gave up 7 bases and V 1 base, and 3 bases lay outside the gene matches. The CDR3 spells CASSLEWDSEAFF. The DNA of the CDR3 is TGTGCCAGCAGCTTAGAGTGGGACAGTGAAGCTTTCTTT. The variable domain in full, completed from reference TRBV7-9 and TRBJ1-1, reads DTGVSQNPRHKITKRGQNVTFRCDPISEHNRLYWYRQTLGQGPEFLTYFQNEAQLEKSRLLSDRFSAERPKGSFSTLEIQRTEQGDSAMYLCASSLEWDSEAFFGQGTRLTVV.

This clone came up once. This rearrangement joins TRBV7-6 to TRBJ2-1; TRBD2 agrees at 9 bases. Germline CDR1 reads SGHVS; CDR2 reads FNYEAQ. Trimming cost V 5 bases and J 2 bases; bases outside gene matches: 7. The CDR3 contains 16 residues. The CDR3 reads CASSPLWTSAYNEQFF. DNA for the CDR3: TGTGCCAGCAGCCCCCTCTGGACTAGCGCCTACAATGAGCAGTTCTTC.

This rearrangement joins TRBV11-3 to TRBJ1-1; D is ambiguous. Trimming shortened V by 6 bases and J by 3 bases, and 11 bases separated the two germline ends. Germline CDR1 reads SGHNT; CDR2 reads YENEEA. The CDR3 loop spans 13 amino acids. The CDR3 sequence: CASSSGRDTEAFF. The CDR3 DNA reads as TGTGCCAGCAGTTCCGGCCGGGACACTGAAGCTTTCTTT.